This T cell receptor (beta chain) was sequenced during a study of T cells in Graves' hyperthyroidism and ophthalmopathy. Template material for amplifying TCR beta CDR3 regions consisted of RNA transcripts. When the TCR CDR3 underwent first-round RT-PCR, the HTBI primer set was used. TCRdb re-called the multiplex PCR reads through MiXCR, storing one row per CDR3 protein. The data show 750,000 to 900,000 distinct CDR3 sequences, roughly 37% seen once. With V trimmed by 2 bases and J by 9 bases, 12 bases remained unmatched. This CDR3 has 15 residues. CDR1 and CDR2 from the germline V gene are LNHDA and SQIVND (reference sequence). Diagnosis rested on symptoms, serum thyroxine and TRAb, thyroid ultrasound, and orbital computed tomography. PBMCs came from roughly 10 ml fresh peripheral blood.

The receptor was derived from a man between 18 and 35 years old with Graves' hyperthyroidism. The chain links TRBV19 to TRBJ2-7; TRBD2 agrees at 8 bases. The sequencing sample was made of blood. The DNA of the CDR3 is TGTGCCAGTAGTATATCAGCCAGCGGGGGCCCGGGGCAGTACTTC. It translates to CASSISASGGPGQYF. The full variable domain, its missing parts supplied by reference TRBV19 and TRBJ2-7, is DGGITQSPKYLFRKEGQNVTLSCEQNLNHDAMYWYRQDPGQGLRLIYYSQIVNDFQKGDIAEGYSVSREKKESFPLTVTSAQKNPTAFYLCASSISASGGPGQYFGPGTRLTVT.